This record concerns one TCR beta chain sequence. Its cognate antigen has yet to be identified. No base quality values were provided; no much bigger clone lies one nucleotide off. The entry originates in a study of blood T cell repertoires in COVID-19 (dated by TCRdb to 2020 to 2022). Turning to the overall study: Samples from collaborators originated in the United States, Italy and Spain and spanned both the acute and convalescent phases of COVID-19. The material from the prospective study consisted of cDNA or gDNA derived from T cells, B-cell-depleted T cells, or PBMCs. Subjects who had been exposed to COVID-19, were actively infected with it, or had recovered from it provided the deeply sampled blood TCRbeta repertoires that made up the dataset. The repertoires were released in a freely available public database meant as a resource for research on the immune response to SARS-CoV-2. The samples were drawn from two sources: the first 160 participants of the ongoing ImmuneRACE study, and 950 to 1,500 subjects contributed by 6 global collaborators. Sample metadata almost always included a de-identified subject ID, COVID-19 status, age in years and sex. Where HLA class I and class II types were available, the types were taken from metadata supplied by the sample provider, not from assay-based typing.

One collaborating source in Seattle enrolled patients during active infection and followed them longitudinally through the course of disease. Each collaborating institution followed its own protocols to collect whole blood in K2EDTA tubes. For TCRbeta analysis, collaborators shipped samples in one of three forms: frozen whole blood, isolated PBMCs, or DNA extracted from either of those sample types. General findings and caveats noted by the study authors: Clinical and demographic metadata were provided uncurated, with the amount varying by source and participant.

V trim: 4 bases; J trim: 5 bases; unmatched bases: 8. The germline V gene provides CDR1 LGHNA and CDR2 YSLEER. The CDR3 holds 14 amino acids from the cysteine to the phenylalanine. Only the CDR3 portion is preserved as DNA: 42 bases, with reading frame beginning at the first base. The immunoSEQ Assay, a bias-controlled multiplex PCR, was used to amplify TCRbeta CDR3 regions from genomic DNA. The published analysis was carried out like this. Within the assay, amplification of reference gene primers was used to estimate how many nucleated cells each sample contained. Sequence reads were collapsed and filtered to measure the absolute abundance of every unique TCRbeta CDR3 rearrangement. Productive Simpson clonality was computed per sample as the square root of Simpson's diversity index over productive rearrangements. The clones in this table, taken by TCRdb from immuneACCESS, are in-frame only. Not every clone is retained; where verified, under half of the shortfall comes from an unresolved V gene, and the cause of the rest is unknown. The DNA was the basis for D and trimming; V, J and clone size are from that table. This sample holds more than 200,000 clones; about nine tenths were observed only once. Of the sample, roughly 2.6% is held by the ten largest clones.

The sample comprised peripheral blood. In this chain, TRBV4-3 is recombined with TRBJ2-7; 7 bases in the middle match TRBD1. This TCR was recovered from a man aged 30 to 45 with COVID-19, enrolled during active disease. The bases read TGCGCCAGCAGCCGAGTAACAGGGGTCCACGAGCAGTACTTC. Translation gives CASSRVTGVHEQYF.